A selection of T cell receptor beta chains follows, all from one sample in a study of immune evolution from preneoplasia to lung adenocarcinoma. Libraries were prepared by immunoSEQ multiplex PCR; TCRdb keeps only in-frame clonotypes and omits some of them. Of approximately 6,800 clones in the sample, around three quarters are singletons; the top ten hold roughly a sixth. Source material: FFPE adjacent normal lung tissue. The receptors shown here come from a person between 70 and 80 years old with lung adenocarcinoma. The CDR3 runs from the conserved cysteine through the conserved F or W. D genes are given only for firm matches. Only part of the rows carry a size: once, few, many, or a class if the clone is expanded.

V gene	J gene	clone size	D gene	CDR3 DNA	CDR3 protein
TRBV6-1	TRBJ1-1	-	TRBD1	TGTGCCAGCATCAAGGGACAGGGACTCGAAACTTTCTTT	CASIKGQGLETFF
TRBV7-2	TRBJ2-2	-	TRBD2	TGTGCCAGCAGCCTATATCGGGGGGCGAACACCGGGGAGCTGTTTTTT	CASSLYRGANTGELFF
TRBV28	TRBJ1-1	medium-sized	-	TGTGCCAGCAGTTCTCCTGACGGGAACACTGAAGCTTTCTTT	CASSSPDGNTEAFF
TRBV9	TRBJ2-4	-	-	TGTGCCAGCAGCCCCGCCGGGATTTCAAACATTCAGTACTTC	CASSPAGISNIQYF
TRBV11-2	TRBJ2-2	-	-	TGTGCCAGCAGCTTTCGCTCAACAGTTCCCGGGGAGCTGTTTTTT	CASSFRSTVPGELFF
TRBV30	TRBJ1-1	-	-	TGTGCCTGGAGCCCCACCGGGAACACTGAAGCTTTCTTT	CAWSPTGNTEAFF
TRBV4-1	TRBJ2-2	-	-	TGCGCCAGCAGCCAAGAAAGGACACTCGCGAACACCGGGGAGCTGTTTTTT	CASSQERTLANTGELFF
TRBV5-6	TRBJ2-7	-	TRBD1	TGTGCCAGCAGCTACGAAAGCGGACAGGGGGCGAGGGAGCAGTACTTC	CASSYESGQGAREQYF
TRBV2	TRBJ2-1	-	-	TGTGCCAGCAGGAGGGGACGTAATCTCGACAATGAGCAGTTCTTC	CASRRGRNLDNEQFF
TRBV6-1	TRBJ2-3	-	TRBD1	TGTGCCAGCAGTGAACGGCAGGGGGCTGGGTATACGCAGTATTTT	CASSERQGAGYTQYF
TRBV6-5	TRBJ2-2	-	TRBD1	TGTGCCAGCAGCAGGACAGGGGGTAGTACCGGGGAGCTGTTTTTT	CASSRTGGSTGELFF
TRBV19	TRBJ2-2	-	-	TGTGCCAGTAGTATTTTCCGGGGGACGAACACCGGGGAGCTGTTTTTT	CASSIFRGTNTGELFF
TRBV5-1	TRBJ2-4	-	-	TGCGCCAGCAGCTTGGGTTCGGACGGAAACATTCAGTACTTC	CASSLGSDGNIQYF
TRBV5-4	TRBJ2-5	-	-	TGTGCCATCCAAGACACCTCAGAGACCCAGTACTTC	CAIQDTSETQYF
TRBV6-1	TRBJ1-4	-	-	TGTGCCAGCACCTTAGGGGGTGGTGAGGAAAAACTGTTTTTT	CASTLGGGEEKLFF
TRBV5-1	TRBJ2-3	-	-	TGCGCCAGCAGCTTAGGGACCAGCACAGATACGCAGTATTTT	CASSLGTSTDTQYF
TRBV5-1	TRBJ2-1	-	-	TGCGCCAGCAGCTTGTTGGCGGGGTTCGGATACAATGAGCAGTTCTTC	CASSLLAGFGYNEQFF
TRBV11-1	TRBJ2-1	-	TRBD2	TGTGCCAGCAGCTTAGTTTTGTGGCGGGGGGTCGACAATGAGCAGTTCTTC	CASSLVLWRGVDNEQFF
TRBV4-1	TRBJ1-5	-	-	TGCGCCAGCAGCCAAGTTTCGTCGAAGAATCAGCCCCAGCATTTT	CASSQVSSKNQPQHF
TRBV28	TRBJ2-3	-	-	TGTGCCAGCACCACCCTCGGGGGCTACGATACGCAGTATTTT	CASTTLGGYDTQYF
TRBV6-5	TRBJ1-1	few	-	TGTGCCAGCAGTTACTCGAACGCCCCTAACACTGAAGCTTTCTTT	CASSYSNAPNTEAFF
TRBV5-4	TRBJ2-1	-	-	TGTGCCAGCACCCGGGGTTTAGCCGCCGAGCAGTTCTTC	CASTRGLAAEQFF
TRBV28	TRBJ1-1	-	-	TGTGCCAGCAGTGATGACAGGATCACTGAAGCTTTCTTT	CASSDDRITEAFF
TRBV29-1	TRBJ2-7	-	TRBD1	TGCAGCGTCGCACTTACAGGGGGGTCATACGAGCAGTACTTC	CSVALTGGSYEQYF
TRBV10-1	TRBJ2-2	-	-	TGCGCCAGCAGTGTAGGGCAAGGTCTGACCGGGGAGCTGTTTTTT	CASSVGQGLTGELFF
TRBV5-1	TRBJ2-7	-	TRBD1	TGCGCCAGCAGCTTGGGAGGGACAGACTCCTACGAGCAGTACTTC	CASSLGGTDSYEQYF
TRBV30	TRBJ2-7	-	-	TGTGCCTGGAGTGTATCAACAGGGCCTTACGAGCAGTACTTC	CAWSVSTGPYEQYF
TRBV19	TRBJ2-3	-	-	TGTGCCAGTAGTATAGATCGGGCTAGCACAGATACGCAGTATTTT	CASSIDRASTDTQYF
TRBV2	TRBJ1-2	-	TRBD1	TGTGCCAGCAGCGGGACAGGATCTTACTATGGCTACACCTTC	CASSGTGSYYGYTF
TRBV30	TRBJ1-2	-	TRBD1	TGTGCCGGAAGACAGGGATCCAACTATGGCTACACCTTC	CAGRQGSNYGYTF
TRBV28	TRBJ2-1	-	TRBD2	TGTGCCAGCAGTTCCAAACGGACGGGGAGGGATGAGCAGTTCTTC	CASSSKRTGRDEQFF
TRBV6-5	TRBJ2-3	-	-	TGTGCCAGCAGTTACTCGACACCTACCCCAGATACGCAGTATTTT	CASSYSTPTPDTQYF
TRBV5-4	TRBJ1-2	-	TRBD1	TGTGCCAGCAGCCAGGGACAGGGGCTTTACTATGGCTACACCTTC	CASSQGQGLYYGYTF
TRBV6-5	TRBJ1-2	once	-	TGTGCCAGCAGTTACGGGGGTAACTATGGCTACACCTTC	CASSYGGNYGYTF
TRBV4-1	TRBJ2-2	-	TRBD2	TGCGCCAGCAGCCCCCGGGGGGGTGGACTAAGCGGGTCGAACACCGGGGAGCTGTTTTTT	CASSPRGGGLSGSNTGELFF
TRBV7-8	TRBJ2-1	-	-	TGTGCCAGCCAGGTGACCTACAATGAGCAGTTCTTC	CASQVTYNEQFF
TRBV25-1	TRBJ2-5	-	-	TGTGCCAGCAGTGTAGGCAGTGAGACCCAGTACTTC	CASSVGSETQYF
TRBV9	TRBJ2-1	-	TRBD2	TGTGCCAGCAGCCGTAGCGGGGGGGAATACAATGAGCAGTTCTTC	CASSRSGGEYNEQFF
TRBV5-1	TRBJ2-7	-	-	TGCGCCAGCAGCTTGGCTAGGGACCCCGAGGGTGAGCAGTACTTC	CASSLARDPEGEQYF
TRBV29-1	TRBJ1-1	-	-	TGCAGCGTTGAAGATTACACTGAAGCTTTCTTT	CSVEDYTEAFF
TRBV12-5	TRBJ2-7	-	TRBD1	TGTGCTAGTGGTTTGGTACTCGGACAGGGAAGATCCTACGAGCAGTACTTC	CASGLVLGQGRSYEQYF
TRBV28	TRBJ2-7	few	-	TGTGCCAGCACTCCCCCCCGTGGAGAGCAGTACTTC	CASTPPRGEQYF